A single sample gave rise to the 29 T cell receptor beta chains below, sequenced in a study of blood T cells in healthy people across ages. A second about 7 to 12 cycle PCR used barcoded and J-beta primers. One entry per CDR3 protein results from TCRdb running MiXCR on the 5' RACE reads. The table has about 1,500,000 distinct CDR3 sequences, about 28% seen once. Sequenced: blood. The receptors shown here come from a woman aged 25 to 39 in good health.

The gene calls are TRBV20-1 and TRBJ1-2; D ambiguous. This CDR3 region has 14 residues. Trimming shortened V by 0 bases and J by 2 bases, and 10 bases separated the two germline ends. Germline assignment: CDR1 DFQATT and CDR2 SNEGSKA (reference sequence). The DNA of the CDR3 is TGCAGTGCTAGAGATCCCTACCTAAACTATGGCTACACCTTC. The encoded protein is CSARDPYLNYGYTF.

The chain recombines TRBV20-1 with TRBJ1-1, with D unclear. The germline V gene encodes CDR1 DFQATT and CDR2 SNEGSKA (reference sequence). V lost 3 bases to trimming and J lost 8 bases, with 16 bases between them. CDR3 length: 13 amino acids. The DNA of the CDR3 is TGCAGTGCTAGTCCGGACCCCTCGGGAGAAGCTTTCTTT. Amino acid sequence: CSASPDPSGEAFF.

This clonotype was counted between two and nine times. A clone one base away is much larger, so this may be a read error. The V gene is TRBV6-6, the J gene TRBJ2-7; no clear D. The CDR3 runs to 13 residues. Germline V CDR1 and CDR2: MNHNY, SVGAGI (reference sequence). The CDR3 nucleotides are TGTGACAGCAGTTACGGCGCAGCCTACGAGCAGTACTTC. Translating gives CDSSYGAAYEQYF.

The V and J genes are TRBV20-1 and TRBJ2-3; D may match TRBD1 or TRBD2 (6 bases each). The V end was cut by 6 bases, the J end by 1 base, with 14 bases between. The CDR3 sequence is 14 residues long. Looked up from germline, CDR1 is DFQATT and CDR2 is SNEGSKA (reference sequence). The CDR3 DNA reads TGCAGTGCCGTTACGAGGGGGGGCACAGATACGCAGTATTTT. Its translation: CSAVTRGGTDTQYF.

This clonotype appeared a few times. The rearrangement joins TRBV6-4 to TRBJ1-2; D is unclear. The V and J ends lost 8 bases and 2 bases respectively, with 12 bases between them. Germline values: CDR1 MRHNA, CDR2 SNTAGT. CDR3 length: 13 amino acids. The CDR3, as DNA: TGTGCCAGCCGCATGGACGGGAACTATGGCTACACCTTC. This gives the protein CASRMDGNYGYTF.

This clonotype was seen ten or more times. This sequence joins TRBV21-1 and TRBJ2-7. TRBV21-1 is deemed a pseudogene. The CDR3 totals 13 residues. CDR3 sequence reads: CASSINCYAEQYF. CDR3 sequence (DNA): TGTGCCAGCAGCATAAACTGTTACGCGGAGCAGTACTTC.

This clonotype was seen only a few times. This sequence may be a read error, since a much larger clone differs from it by one base. In DNA, the CDR3 is TGTGCCAGCAGCGTAGTTCGGACTAGCGGTGTGCAGTACTTC. As protein: CASSVVRTSGVQYF. The chain joins TRBV9 to TRBJ2-5, with 10 bases matching TRBD2. The CDR3 has 14 amino acids. V shed 0 bases and J 11 bases; nucleotides not matched to a gene: 7. In germline, CDR1 is SGDLS, CDR2 YYNGEE.

The chain links TRBV20-1 to TRBJ2-7; the match to TRBD2 covers 12 bases. J lost 5 bases, V lost 6 bases, and 11 bases had no gene match. Germline CDR1 DFQATT, CDR2 SNEGSKA (reference sequence). There are 15 residues in the CDR3. This chain's CDR3 is CSASTLAGGRNEQYF. The CDR3 DNA reads TGCAGTGCCTCTACCCTAGCGGGAGGGCGAAACGAGCAGTACTTC.

The rearrangement joins TRBV5-5 to TRBJ2-4; 9 positions agree with TRBD1. The CDR3 has 15 residues. V gave up 2 bases and J gave up 13 bases; unmatched junction bases: 13. Germline V gives CDR1 SGHKS, CDR2 YYEKEE (reference sequence). CDR3 sequence (DNA): TGTGCCAGCAGCTTCCGGGACAGGGCATTGGGTGAGCAGTACTTC. This encodes CASSFRDRALGEQYF.

A few counts support this clonotype. V and J are TRBV11-2 and TRBJ2-1, with TRBD2 matching 7 bases. Germline-derived CDR1 and CDR2 are SGHAT and FQNNGV. There are 15 residues in the CDR3. Unmatched junction bases numbered 6, after V lost 5 bases and J lost 2 bases. The CDR3 loop reads CASSTPSGPYNEQFF. The CDR3 region has the DNA TGTGCCAGCAGCACACCTAGCGGTCCCTACAATGAGCAGTTCTTC. The full variable domain, with the rest looked up from reference TRBV11-2 and TRBJ2-1, is EAGVAQSPRYKIIEKRQSVAFWCNPISGHATLYWYQQILGQGPKLLIQFQNNGVVDDSQLPKDRFSAERLKGVDSTLKIQPAKLEDSAVYLCASSTPSGPYNEQFFGPGTRLTVL.

This clonotype has only a few counts. The chain links TRBV28 to TRBJ2-1, with 16 bases fitting TRBD2. The germline CDR1 and CDR2 sequences are MDHEN and SYDVKM. CDR3 size: 18 residues. Trimming removed 4 bases from V and 4 bases from J; junction bases left unmatched: 7. CDR3 DNA sequence: TGTGCCAGCAGTTCCCCGGGACTAGCGGGGGGGCGGTACAATGAGCAGTTCTTC. Protein: CASSSPGLAGGRYNEQFF.

The rearrangement joins TRBV3-1 to TRBJ2-1, with a tentative D call TRBD1 (8 bases). The germline gives CDR1 LGHDT, CDR2 YNNKEL (reference sequence). CDR3 size: 16 residues. The ends were cut back, 2 bases at V and 6 bases at J, with 17 bases in the middle. CDR3 in DNA: TGTGCCAGCAGCCAACGACAGGGGAGGGGGGCCAATGAGCAGTTCTTC. It encodes CASSQRQGRGANEQFF.

The chain couples TRBV2 to TRBJ2-3, with 10 bases fitting TRBD2. V shed 5 bases and J 7 bases; nucleotides not matched to a gene: 12. Germline CDR1 is SNHLY and CDR2 is FYNNEI. The CDR3 runs 16 residues. The CDR3 loop is CASSPGLAGEYYTQYF. CDR3 nucleotides: TGTGCCAGCAGTCCCGGTCTAGCGGGAGAGTACTATACGCAGTATTTT.

The chain is built from TRBV27 and TRBJ1-2, with D maybe TRBD1 (5 bases). Trimming cost V 10 bases and J 6 bases, with 18 bases left between them. Germline lookup yields CDR1 MNHEY and CDR2 SMNVEV (reference sequence). CDR3 length equals 13 residues. CDR3 nucleotides: TGTGCCACCTGGGACGAGGGGCTGGATGGCTACACCTTC. Protein sequence: CATWDEGLDGYTF.

The chain joins TRBV7-2 to TRBJ1-5, with D uncertain. The CDR3 is made up of 14 amino acids. The germline V and J ends were trimmed by 1 base and 4 bases, with 8 bases remaining between them. Germline V gives CDR1 SGHTA, CDR2 FQGNSA. CDR3 sequence reads: CASSLGWTNQPQHF. CDR3 in DNA: TGTGCCAGCAGCTTAGGGTGGACGAATCAGCCCCAGCATTTT. Variable domain in full (rest from reference TRBV7-2 and TRBJ1-5): GAGVSQSPSNKVTEKGKDVELRCDPISGHTALYWYRQSLGQGLEFLIYFQGNSAPDKSGLPSDRFSAERTGGSVSTLTIQRTQQEDSAVYLCASSLGWTNQPQHFGDGTRLSIL.

The chain combines TRBV7-7 with TRBJ2-1, with a possible D match to TRBD2 (6 bases). CDR3 length: 15 amino acids. V was trimmed by 5 bases and J by 3 bases, leaving 14 bases between them. Germline V lookup: CDR1 SSHAT, CDR2 FNYEAQ (reference sequence). The CDR3 coding sequence is TGTGCCAGCAGCGAAAGGGACGGGGGCTACAATGAGCAGTTCTTC. It translates to CASSERDGGYNEQFF.

This clonotype occurred many times. The CDR3 reads CASSYSGLAGVYEQFF. Written as DNA, the CDR3 is TGTGCCAGCAGTTACTCGGGACTAGCGGGGGTGTATGAGCAGTTCTTC. The chain carries TRBV6-5 and TRBJ2-1; 14 bases are a match to TRBD2. Trimming at V came to 0 bases and at J to 8 bases, leaving 3 bases not matched to a gene. Germline CDR1 is MNHEY and CDR2 is SVGAGI. This CDR3 is built from 16 residues.

The rearrangement links TRBV5-6 to TRBJ2-7; D possibly matches TRBD1 or TRBD2 (5 bases each). Germline CDR1 reads SGHDT; CDR2 reads YYEEEE. V was cut by 3 bases and J by 1 base, with 17 bases left in between. This CDR3 contains 16 residues. The chain's CDR3 is CASSSPGTPNSYEQYF. CDR3 nucleotides: TGTGCCAGCAGCTCGCCCGGGACGCCTAATTCCTACGAGCAGTACTTC.

This clonotype was observed at least ten times. This rearrangement joins TRBV12-3 or TRBV12-4 to TRBJ2-7; no reliable D call. Trimming stripped 4 bases from V and 1 base from J, with 5 bases between. This CDR3 spans 12 amino acids. The CDR3 sequence: CASSSASYEQYF. CDR3 nucleotides: TGTGCCAGCAGTTCGGCTTCCTACGAGCAGTACTTC.

The chain is built from TRBV9 and TRBJ2-7, with TRBD2 matching over 12 bases. Germline CDR1 and CDR2: SGDLS and YYNGEE. The CDR3 loop spans 15 amino acids. The V segment lost 3 bases and the J segment 3 bases; nucleotides outside the gene matches: 4. The DNA for the CDR3 is TGTGCCAGCAGCGAACGACTAGCGGGAGTCTACGAGCAGTACTTC. This translates into CASSERLAGVYEQYF. The complete variable domain, with remaining parts taken from reference TRBV9 and TRBJ2-7, reads DSGVTQTPKHLITATGQRVTLRCSPRSGDLSVYWYQQSLDQGLQFLIQYYNGEERAKGNILERFSAQQFPDLHSELNLSSLELGDSALYFCASSERLAGVYEQYFGPGTRLTVT.

This chain joins TRBV19 and TRBJ2-5, with 10 bases that match TRBD1. The end of the DNA fits TRBJ2-7 better, so the J call may be wrong. CDR3 size: 12 residues. Germline V gene sequence: CDR1 LNHDA, CDR2 SQIVND (reference sequence). Here the CDR3 DNA reads TGTGCCAGTGGGGACAGGGGCGGCGAGCAGTACTTC. The encoded protein is CASGDRGGEQYF.

This clonotype was picked up a small number of times. This chain links TRBV5-1 with TRBJ2-3, with no clear D. The V gene lost 2 bases and the J gene lost 6 bases, with 10 bases spanning the gap. Germline CDR1 and CDR2: SGHRS and YFSETQ. The CDR3 spans 13 residues. CDR3 nucleotides: TGCGCCAGCAGCTTCAGGCCCGAGGATACGCAGTATTTT. Translation gives CASSFRPEDTQYF.

This clonotype was recorded at least ten times. The genes are TRBV7-9 and TRBJ1-2, with 7 bases aligning to TRBD1. The CDR3 is made up of 16 amino acids. CDR1 is SEHNR and CDR2 is FQNEAQ in the germline V gene (reference sequence). Germline trimming cut 1 base from V and 4 bases from J; bases unmatched to any gene: 9. The CDR3 protein is CASSLDVGRGFYGYTF. The CDR3 DNA sequence: TGTGCCAGCAGCTTAGACGTCGGCAGGGGGTTCTATGGCTACACCTTC.

Comments on this clonotype: Being one base from a much bigger clone, this may be a read error. The chain links TRBV29-1 to TRBJ2-1; no firm D call. V was pared by 4 bases and J by 13 bases, with 20 bases between. Germline CDR1 SQVTM, CDR2 ANQGSEA. The CDR3 length is 13 residues. CDR3: CSVATSPKETQFF. CDR3 nucleotide sequence: TGCAGCGTTGCAACCTCACCTAAAGAGACCCAGTTCTTC.

V is TRBV10-3 and J is TRBJ1-4; D uncertain. From germline, CDR1 is ENHRY and CDR2 SYGVKD. With 3 bases removed from V and 1 base from J, the gap between germline ends came to 6 bases. This CDR3 region has 14 residues. CDR3 in DNA: TGTGCCATCAGTGACCCCCGAACTAATGAAAAACTGTTTTTT. Its protein product is CAISDPRTNEKLFF.

The chain recombines TRBV28 with TRBJ2-7; TRBD2 aligns across 7 bases. The CDR3 totals 14 residues. Germline loops: CDR1 MDHEN, CDR2 SYDVKM. The J segment lost 1 base and the V segment lost 6 bases, leaving 6 bases of the junction unmatched. DNA for the CDR3: TGTGCCAGCAGGGGAGGGAGGGCTTCCTACGAGCAGTACTTC. It codes for CASRGGRASYEQYF. Full variable domain (outside the CDR3, taken from reference TRBV28 and TRBJ2-7): DVKVTQSSRYLVKRTGEKVFLECVQDMDHENMFWYRQDPGLGLRLIYFSYDVKMKEKGDIPEGYSVSREKKERFSLILESASTNQTSMYLCASRGGRASYEQYFGPGTRLTVT.

Ten or more counts support this clonotype. The chain combines TRBV29-1 with TRBJ2-1, with TRBD2 matching 11 bases. Germline V gene sequence: CDR1 SQVTM, CDR2 ANQGSEA. The CDR3 totals 16 residues. V lost 0 bases to trimming and J lost 8 bases; unmatched junction nucleotides: 9. The CDR3 DNA is TGCAGCGTTGAAGATCCCCGACTAGCGGGGCCGTATGAGCAGTTCTTC. Translated, it gives CSVEDPRLAGPYEQFF.

This clonotype was counted a few times. V usage is TRBV4-1 and J usage is TRBJ2-3; TRBD2 matches 14 bases. The CDR3 sequence is 16 residues long. CDR1 and CDR2 (germline): MGHRA, YSYEKL. Germline trimming cut 4 bases from V and 5 bases from J; bases unmatched to any gene: 5. The CDR3 loop reads CASSPTSGGAEDTQYF. CDR3 coding DNA: TGCGCCAGCAGCCCGACTAGCGGGGGGGCGGAAGATACGCAGTATTTT.

The chain has TRBV9 and TRBJ2-5; no clear D gene. Trimming left V 2 bases short and J 2 bases short, with 10 bases between. The germline V gene encodes CDR1 SGDLS and CDR2 YYNGEE. This CDR3 has 14 residues. CDR3 loop: CASSVQGIQETQYF. As DNA, the CDR3 is TGTGCCAGCAGCGTTCAAGGAATTCAAGAGACCCAGTACTTC.